This record covers a single T cell receptor (beta chain). Its antigen is undetermined. Time point indicated: blood 2 weeks post-SBRT. Indicated treatment: 15 Gy SBRT to primary tumor, nephrectomy 4 weeks later. Serial blood draws occurred at baseline and 2 and 4 weeks post-SBRT. This sample was included in a study of radiation and T cells in renal cell carcinoma. Overall study results and limits: From baseline, blood top tumor clonotypes peaked at 2 weeks post-radiation.

V lost 5 bases and J lost 3, with 17 bases in between. Germline-derived CDR1 and CDR2 are MNHEY and SMNVEV (reference sequence). The CDR3 sequence is 15 residues long. Measured with immunoSEQ multiplex PCR; TCRdb has only the in-frame clones, and not every one. Found here are 70,000 or so clones, roughly 82% of them singletons; the top ten hold approximately 6%. The TCR was taken from a man between 60 and 75 years old with renal cell carcinoma. The V call is TRBV27, the J call TRBJ2-7; D is perhaps TRBD2 (5 bases). Source: blood, taken from a patient whose treatment included radiotherapy and nephrectomy. The CDR3 nucleotides read TGTGCCAGCAGTCGCGAAGGGAGCCTTCTCTACGAGCAGTACTTC. Encoded protein: CASSREGSLLYEQYF.